This T cell receptor beta chain comes out of a study of blood T cell repertoires in COVID-19. Libraries were prepared by immunoSEQ multiplex PCR; TCRdb keeps only in-frame clonotypes and omits some of them. The data show approximately 170,000 clones, 80% to 90% seen once. The origin of this receptor is a man between 18 and 29 years old who had recovered from COVID-19. Specimen: peripheral blood.

CDR3 loop: CASSGSGTGEETQYF. In DNA, the CDR3 is TGTGCCAGCAGTGGATCTGGGACAGGGGAAGAGACCCAGTACTTC. The chain is built from TRBV6-2 or TRBV6-3 and TRBJ2-5, with TRBD1 matching 10 bases. CDR3 length equals 15 residues. J lost 3 bases, V lost 5 bases, and 6 bases had no gene match. Germline CDR1 MNHEY, CDR2 SVGEGT.